This TCR beta chain was sequenced in a study of CD8 T cells in Susac syndrome. Random hexamers were used to reverse transcribe the RNA input (0.5 to 1 ug). TCRdb re-called the immunoSEQ multiplex PCR reads with MiXCR, one entry per CDR3 protein. This sample has about 160,000 distinct CDR3 sequences, with about 90% found just once. To note about this clonotype: Its antigen is currently unknown. Its ends do not fully match the called genes, so a read error is possible.

Study results and caveats: The number of individuals included in the study's TCR sequencing and HLA analysis was acknowledged as relatively small.

Matching for age and sex applied to the controls, who were healthy donors. TEMRA cells were FACS-enriched and CD8+ and CD4+ T cells negatively isolated. This CDR3 has 12 amino acids. The germline CDR1 and CDR2 sequences are SNHLY and FYNNEI. The source of this sequence is a human donor in good health. The rearrangement joins TRBV2 to TRBJ2-3, with D tentatively TRBD2 (5 bases). Source material: CD4+ T cells from PBMCs. For the CDR3, the DNA is TGTGCCAGCAGTGAAACCCGGGATAGGCAGTATTTT. This translates into CASSETRDRQYF.